The 30 T cell receptor beta chains presented below share a single source sample, sequenced in a study of shared clonotypes between healthy human individuals. Produced via immunoSEQ multiplex PCR; TCRdb's table is partial and in-frame only. The sample yields about 1 million clones, about 75% seen once. What was sequenced was memory CD4+ T cells sorted from blood. As to subset: CD45RA-negative fraction. These receptors all stem from a man aged 18 to 30 in good health.

This clone turned up a few times. The chain combines TRBV7-9 with TRBJ1-5, with no clear D. V gave up 5 bases and J gave up 5 bases, with 7 bases separating them. Germline V gene sequence: CDR1 SEHNR, CDR2 FQNEAQ (reference sequence). The CDR3 consists of 12 residues. The CDR3 DNA sequence: TGTGCCAGCAGCACGGATTATCAGCCCCAGCATTTT. Amino acids: CASSTDYQPQHF.

The J gene is TRBJ2-7, the V gene TRBV27; 8 bases fit TRBD2. This CDR3 has 14 amino acids. From germline, CDR1 is MNHEY and CDR2 SMNVEV (reference sequence). With 6 bases clipped from V and 6 bases from J, the junction kept 10 bases outside the gene matches. Here the CDR3 DNA reads TGTGCCAGCAGCCCCGCGGGGGGCGCGGCCGAGCAGTACTTC. Translation gives CASSPAGGAAEQYF.

The chain combines TRBV2 with TRBJ2-7; 7 nucleotides match TRBD2. Germline V CDR1 and CDR2: SNHLY, FYNNEI. The CDR3 has 15 amino acids. The V segment lost 2 bases and the J segment 3 bases; nucleotides outside the gene matches: 7. CDR3 sequence (DNA): TGTGCCAGCAGTGAAATTGTGGCTAGCGGCTACGAGCAGTACTTC. Translating it yields CASSEIVASGYEQYF.

V is TRBV10-1 and J is TRBJ2-3, with 8 bases lining up with TRBD2. Germline V lookup: CDR1 WNHNN, CDR2 SYGVQD (reference sequence). Losses at the gene ends were 0 bases for V and 6 bases for J; bases not matched to a gene: 2. The CDR3 totals 14 residues. The DNA of the CDR3 is TGCGCCAGCAGTGAGTCCGGGGGGGCGGATACGCAGTATTTT. It is translated as CASSESGGADTQYF.

CDR3 amino acids: CAGWKNGYTF. The CDR3 DNA follows: TGTGCCGGATGGAAGAACGGCTACACCTTC. The rearrangement uses TRBV2 and TRBJ1-2, with no clear D. The CDR3 length is 10 residues. Germline lookup yields CDR1 SNHLY and CDR2 FYNNEI. V lost 11 bases and J lost 8, with 12 bases in between.

This chain uses TRBV11-2 with TRBJ2-3; TRBD2 aligns across 11 bases. Germline V gene lookup returns CDR1 SGHAT and CDR2 FQNNGV. CDR3 length: 15 residues. J lost 3 bases, V lost 5 bases, and 4 bases had no gene match. The CDR3 nucleotides read TGTGCCAGCAGCGTATTAGCGGGGGGGACAGATACGCAGTATTTT. Encoded protein: CASSVLAGGTDTQYF. The variable domain in full, with the rest retrieved from reference TRBV11-2 and TRBJ2-3, is EAGVAQSPRYKIIEKRQSVAFWCNPISGHATLYWYQQILGQGPKLLIQFQNNGVVDDSQLPKDRFSAERLKGVDSTLKIQPAKLEDSAVYLCASSVLAGGTDTQYFGPGTRLTVL.

V is TRBV6-1 and J is TRBJ2-1, with D possibly matching TRBD2 (7 bases). Trimming pared 9 bases from V and 5 bases from J, leaving 20 bases between. The germline CDR1 and CDR2 sequences are MNHNS and SASEGT. The CDR3 sequence is 15 residues long. The chain's CDR3 is CASTLGGAFNNEQFF. CDR3 coding DNA: TGTGCCAGTACCCTGGGGGGGGCCTTTAACAATGAGCAGTTCTTC.

CDR3 DNA: TGTGCCAGCAGCCAGGGCCCGACAGGGGGCGGCTATGGCTACACCTTC. Translated, it gives CASSQGPTGGGYGYTF. J is TRBJ1-2 and V is TRBV7-3; 10 nucleotides match TRBD1. Germline V gives CDR1 SGHTA, CDR2 FQGTGA. V gave up 5 bases and J gave up 4 bases; unmatched junction bases: 10. This CDR3 region has 16 residues.

This chain uses TRBV30 with TRBJ1-2; possible D gene TRBD1, 5 bases. CDR3 length: 14 residues. V was pared by 5 bases and J by 1 base, with 14 bases between. The germline V gene has CDR1 GTSNPN and CDR2 SVGIG (reference sequence). DNA for the CDR3: TGTGCCTGGTCGAACCAGGGTGGTAACTATGGCTACACCTTC. Translated: CAWSNQGGNYGYTF.

This clone was counted a single time. This rearrangement joins TRBV19 to TRBJ1-2; possibly TRBD1 for D (5 bases). This CDR3 comprises 14 residues. Trimming removed 4 bases from V and 8 bases from J, with 17 bases in between. The V gene's germline CDR1 is LNHDA and CDR2 SQIVND (reference sequence). DNA for the CDR3: TGTGCCAGTAGTAGTCGGGCAGGGCGGACCGGCTACACCTTC. It is translated as CASSSRAGRTGYTF.

The chain uses TRBV4-3 and TRBJ2-3; no reliable D call. Trimming stripped 1 base from V and 6 bases from J, with 14 bases between. The germline V gene has CDR1 LGHNA and CDR2 YSLEER. CDR3 length: 15 amino acids. CDR3 nucleotide sequence: TGCGCCAGCAGCCAAGGGGTCTCTCCCTTGGATACGCAGTATTTT. It codes for CASSQGVSPLDTQYF.

V usage is TRBV5-1 and J usage is TRBJ2-7; no clear D gene. Germline V gene lookup returns CDR1 SGHRS and CDR2 YFSETQ. CDR3 size: 12 residues. V was trimmed by 7 bases and J by 3 bases, leaving 11 bases between them. The chain's CDR3 is CASFDGYYEQYF. CDR3 nucleotide sequence: TGCGCCAGCTTTGACGGATACTACGAGCAGTACTTC. Full variable domain (remainder filled in from reference TRBV5-1 and TRBJ2-7): KAGVTQTPRYLIKTRGQQVTLSCSPISGHRSVSWYQQTPGQGLQFLFEYFSETQRNKGNFPGRFSGRQFSNSRSEMNVSTLELGDSALYLCASFDGYYEQYFGPGTRLTVT.

This clone was detected only a few times. The rearrangement links TRBV5-6 to TRBJ1-4; D remains unclear. The length of the CDR3 is 13 residues. Germline loops: CDR1 SGHDT, CDR2 YYEEEE. V lost 1 base to trimming and J lost 5 bases, with 6 bases between them. Written as DNA, the CDR3 is TGTGCCAGCAGCTTGTACCCAAATGAAAAACTGTTTTTT. Translation gives CASSLYPNEKLFF.

The gene calls are TRBV7-8 and TRBJ2-7; D gene unclear. In germline, CDR1 is SGHVS, CDR2 FQNEAQ. Trimming took 4 bases from V and 3 from J, leaving 7 bases between them. The CDR3 totals 12 residues. CDR3 coding DNA: TGTGCCAGCAGCTCCTCACACTACGAGCAGTACTTC. This translates into CASSSSHYEQYF.

This clone was seen a handful of times. The chain links TRBV27 to TRBJ1-1; D uncertain. V was pared by 0 bases and J by 1 base, with 9 bases between. There are 15 residues in the CDR3. CDR1 is MNHEY, CDR2 SMNVEV, per germline (reference sequence). The CDR3 sequence: CASSLSFQKNTEAFF. The DNA for the CDR3 is TGTGCCAGCAGTTTATCTTTCCAGAAGAACACTGAAGCTTTCTTT.

This clone was seen once. The chain joins TRBV7-2 to TRBJ1-2, with D unresolved. Trimming removed 2 bases from V and 0 bases from J, with 10 bases in between. The CDR3 runs to 15 residues. Per the germline V gene, CDR1 is SGHTA and CDR2 is FQGNSA. In nucleotides, the CDR3 is TGTGCCAGCAGCTTATCGCCGGAAGCTAACTATGGCTACACCTTC. Encoded protein: CASSLSPEANYGYTF.

The chain combines TRBV9 with TRBJ2-1, with 10 bases fitting TRBD2. J was trimmed by 6 bases and V by 4 bases; bases with no gene match: 4. CDR1 is SGDLS and CDR2 is YYNGEE in the germline V gene. CDR3 length: 14 residues. The CDR3 region is CASSSAGGLNEQFF. CDR3 sequence (DNA): TGTGCCAGCAGCTCAGCGGGAGGGCTCAATGAGCAGTTCTTC.

This chain uses TRBV14 with TRBJ2-3; maybe TRBD2 (6 bases). V was trimmed by 0 bases and J by 4 bases, leaving 14 bases between them. There are 16 residues in the CDR3. Per the germline V gene, CDR1 is SGHDN and CDR2 is FVKESK. For the CDR3, the DNA is TGTGCCAGCAGCCAAGAATTGGGGAGGTTCCCAGATACGCAGTATTTT. This sequence encodes CASSQELGRFPDTQYF.

The chain carries TRBV6-5 and TRBJ2-1, with D possibly TRBD1 on 5 matching bases. Per germline, CDR1 MNHEY and CDR2 SVGAGI. The V end was cut by 1 base, the J end by 9 bases, with 13 bases between. The length of the CDR3 is 14 residues. This CDR3 reads CASSYLAGISEQFF. DNA of the CDR3: TGTGCCAGCAGTTACTTGGCAGGGATCAGTGAGCAGTTCTTC.

The V call is TRBV19, the J call TRBJ2-1; TRBD1 might be the D (5 bases). The CDR3 loop spans 15 amino acids. V was clipped by 0 bases and J by 4 bases, with 10 bases between them. Germline CDR1 and CDR2: LNHDA and SQIVND (reference sequence). The chain's CDR3 is CASSIDRQSYNEQFF. The CDR3 bases are TGTGCCAGTAGTATAGATAGACAGAGTTACAATGAGCAGTTCTTC. Together with reference TRBV19 and TRBJ2-1, the CDR3 gives the full variable domain: DGGITQSPKYLFRKEGQNVTLSCEQNLNHDAMYWYRQDPGQGLRLIYYSQIVNDFQKGDIAEGYSVSREKKESFPLTVTSAQKNPTAFYLCASSIDRQSYNEQFFGPGTRLTVL.

This clone was picked up a small number of times. The chain employs TRBV5-1 and TRBJ2-3; D possibly matches TRBD1 or TRBD2 (6 bases each). The V and J ends lost 4 bases and 5 bases respectively, with 20 bases between them. Germline V CDR1 and CDR2: SGHRS, YFSETQ. There are 16 residues in the CDR3. The CDR3 DNA is TGCGCCAGCAGCACGGCGGGCCGGGGGCTGATAGATACGCAGTATTTT. Its translation is CASSTAGRGLIDTQYF.

This clone was recorded a few times. This chain connects TRBV10-3 to TRBJ2-1, with D unclear. CDR1 and CDR2 (germline): ENHRY, SYGVKD. The CDR3 extends over 12 amino acids. The V end lost 3 bases, the J end lost 5 bases, and 5 bases lay between the germline ends. CDR3 sequence: CAISDKNNEQFF. The CDR3 region has the DNA TGTGCCATCAGTGATAAGAACAATGAGCAGTTCTTC.

The chain carries TRBV18 and TRBJ1-2; 7 nucleotides agree with TRBD1. V trimming: 4 bases; J trimming: 8 bases; junction bases outside the gene matches: 4. Germline V CDR1 and CDR2: KGHSH, LQKENI. The CDR3 contains 12 residues. DNA of the CDR3: TGTGCCAGCTCACGGGACAGTCCCGGCTACACCTTC. Translation gives CASSRDSPGYTF.

The CDR3 DNA sequence: TGTGCCAGCCTCCGCTTGGGGACTAGCGGGGGCACAGATACGCAGTATTTT. It encodes CASLRLGTSGGTDTQYF. The chain uses TRBV2 and TRBJ2-3, with 13 bases aligning to TRBD2. Unmatched junction bases numbered 9, after V lost 8 bases and J lost 1 base. The germline gives CDR1 SNHLY, CDR2 FYNNEI. The length of the CDR3 is 17 residues. The full variable domain, its missing parts supplied by reference TRBV2 and TRBJ2-3, is EPEVTQTPSHQVTQMGQEVILRCVPISNHLYFYWYRQILGQKVEFLVSFYNNEISEKSEIFDDQFSVERPDGSNFTLKIRSTKLEDSAMYFCASLRLGTSGGTDTQYFGPGTRLTVL.

J is TRBJ1-1 and V is TRBV7-8, with 7 bases identical to TRBD1. J was trimmed by 5 bases and V by 6 bases; bases with no gene match: 6. The CDR3 is made up of 13 amino acids. Germline V CDR1 and CDR2: SGHVS, FQNEAQ. CDR3 nucleotide sequence: TGTGCCAGCAGACCACAGGGGCTTACTGAAGCTTTCTTT. Translated, it gives CASRPQGLTEAFF.

The genes are TRBV18 and TRBJ2-3, with 10 bases that match TRBD2. Germline CDR1 reads KGHSH; CDR2 reads LQKENI. The CDR3 loop spans 16 amino acids. V lost 1 base to trimming and J lost 2 bases; unmatched junction nucleotides: 3. The CDR3 is CASSPQLAGATDTQYF. The CDR3 nucleotides read TGTGCCAGCTCACCACAGCTAGCGGGAGCCACAGATACGCAGTATTTT.

The chain uses TRBV7-2 and TRBJ2-3; D possibly corresponds to TRBD2 (5 bases). The CDR3 extends over 18 amino acids. Germline CDR1 and CDR2: SGHTA and FQGNSA. Trimming took 5 bases from V and 0 from J, leaving 21 bases between them. The CDR3 DNA is TGTGCCAGCAGCCTCTATACTGCGGGTGAATCGAGCACAGATACGCAGTATTTT. This encodes CASSLYTAGESSTDTQYF. Using reference TRBV7-2 and TRBJ2-3 for the parts outside the CDR3, the full variable domain is GAGVSQSPSNKVTEKGKDVELRCDPISGHTALYWYRQSLGQGLEFLIYFQGNSAPDKSGLPSDRFSAERTGGSVSTLTIQRTQQEDSAVYLCASSLYTAGESSTDTQYFGPGTRLTVL.

Points on this clone: In the same sample, other DNA sequences code for this CDR3. The V gene is TRBV5-1, the J gene TRBJ1-2; a weak D match, TRBD1 (5 bases). V gave up 4 bases and J gave up 6 bases, with 13 bases separating them. The CDR3 is 13 amino acids. The V gene's germline CDR1 is SGHRS and CDR2 YFSETQ. The CDR3 sequence: CASSLGTADGYTF. CDR3 in DNA: TGCGCCAGCAGCCTAGGGACGGCAGATGGCTACACCTTC.

The rearrangement joins TRBV5-6 to TRBJ1-4, with 9 nucleotides matching TRBD1. Germline CDR1 is SGHDT and CDR2 is YYEEEE. This CDR3 has 16 residues. V trimming: 1 base; J trimming: 5 bases; junction bases outside the gene matches: 6. The CDR3 sequence is CASSLFRGQGNEKLFF. CDR3 nucleotides: TGTGCCAGCAGCTTGTTTAGGGGACAGGGAAATGAAAAACTGTTTTTT.

Turning to this clone: Distinct nucleotide sequences in the sample also encode this CDR3. This rearrangement joins TRBV7-2 to TRBJ1-4, with D possibly being TRBD1 (5 bases). Trimming took 1 base from V and 8 from J, leaving 11 bases between them. CDR3 length equals 14 residues. The germline CDR1 and CDR2 sequences are SGHTA and FQGNSA. The CDR3 spells CASSLGRGGEKLFF. The CDR3 DNA reads TGTGCCAGCAGCTTAGGGAGGGGTGGGGAAAAACTGTTTTTT.